Below, 25 T cell receptor beta chains from the same sample are listed, as sequenced in a study of blood T cell repertoires in COVID-19. Assay used: immunoSEQ multiplex PCR; TCRdb lists only in-frame clones, some missing. This sample carries approximately 410,000 clones, roughly 89% of them seen once, and the ten largest clones take over 1.3%. The sample was peripheral blood. The source of these receptors is a woman younger than 45 with active or convalescent COVID-19.

This clone showed up just once. This rearrangement joins TRBV10-3 to TRBJ2-2; 7 bases are shared with TRBD2. Germline assignment: CDR1 ENHRY and CDR2 SYGVKD. V shed 10 bases and J 0 bases; nucleotides not matched to a gene: 20. The CDR3 is 19 residues long. The CDR3 coding sequence is TGTGCCAACTCCCCCCAAAAGCCTAGCGGCATCACGAACACCGGGGAGCTGTTTTTT. Protein: CANSPQKPSGITNTGELFF.

The chain couples TRBV29-1 to TRBJ1-2; the D gene is possibly TRBD1 (6 bases). The CDR3 runs 13 residues. Trimming removed 7 bases from V and 8 bases from J, with 20 bases in between. Germline CDR1 SQVTM, CDR2 ANQGSEA. CDR3 bases: TGCAGCGCCCTACAGGGCGCCTTGGGAGGCTACACCTTC. Residues: CSALQGALGGYTF.

The chain couples TRBV18 to TRBJ2-3; D perhaps matches TRBD2 (7 bases). V shed 2 bases and J shed 5 bases, with 14 bases lying between them. Per the germline V gene, CDR1 is KGHSH and CDR2 is LQKENI. The CDR3 is made up of 15 amino acids. CDR3 sequence (DNA): TGTGCCAGCTCACCATGGGGGGGGGCCGGAGATACGCAGTATTTT. Protein product: CASSPWGGAGDTQYF.

The gene calls are TRBV18 and TRBJ2-5, with 10 nucleotides matching TRBD1. The trim removed 5 bases at V and 7 bases at J, leaving 7 bases unmatched. The CDR3 contains 14 residues. CDR1 is KGHSH, CDR2 LQKENI, per germline. The CDR3 region has the DNA TGTGCCAGCTCAACAGGACAGGGGGTTGGGACCCAGTACTTC. Translated, it gives CASSTGQGVGTQYF.

This rearrangement joins TRBV19 to TRBJ2-3; 8 bases agree with TRBD2. Germline CDR1 LNHDA, CDR2 SQIVND (reference sequence). This CDR3 comprises 15 residues. CDR3 in DNA: TGTGCTACTAGTACGGCTAGCGGGAGCACAGATACGCAGTATTTT. This gives the protein CATSTASGSTDTQYF.

The chain couples TRBV27 to TRBJ1-2, with TRBD1 identical over 7 bases. V shed 0 bases, J shed 3 bases, and the junction held 7 bases outside the gene matches. Germline CDR1 is MNHEY and CDR2 is SMNVEV (reference sequence). The length of the CDR3 is 16 residues. Here the CDR3 reads CASSLSPGQGDYGYTF. The CDR3 nucleotides read TGTGCCAGCAGTTTATCTCCGGGGCAGGGGGACTATGGCTACACCTTC.

The chain links TRBV5-1 to TRBJ2-7; D possibly corresponds to TRBD2 (5 bases). The CDR3 is made up of 14 amino acids. V was clipped by 4 bases and J by 3 bases, with 14 bases between them. Germline CDR1 and CDR2: SGHRS and YFSETQ. In DNA form, the CDR3 reads TGCGCCAGCAGCCTAGGAAGGGAGTTCTACGAGCAGTACTTC. It encodes CASSLGREFYEQYF.

V is TRBV6-5 and J is TRBJ1-3; D remains unclear. Trimming removed 6 bases at V and 4 bases at J, with 7 bases between. The CDR3 has 12 amino acids. Germline V lookup: CDR1 MNHEY, CDR2 SVGAGI. The CDR3 DNA follows: TGTGCCAGCAGCGGAGTAGGAAACACCATATATTTT. Its translation is CASSGVGNTIYF.

V and J are TRBV29-1 and TRBJ1-1, with 8 bases identical to TRBD1. Germline CDR1 SQVTM, CDR2 ANQGSEA. This CDR3 has 14 residues. V trimming: 8 bases; J trimming: 1 base; junction bases outside the gene matches: 9. DNA of the CDR3: TGCAGCATTTTTACAGGGGGGCAGAACACTGAAGCTTTCTTT. Amino acid sequence: CSIFTGGQNTEAFF. Looking up the rest from reference TRBV29-1 and TRBJ1-1 gives the full variable domain: SAVISQKPSRDICQRGTSLTIQCQVDSQVTMMFWYRQQPGQSLTLIATANQGSEATYESGFVIDKFPISRPNLTFSTLTVSNMSPEDSSIYLCSIFTGGQNTEAFFGQGTRLTVV.

The chain joins TRBV7-9 to TRBJ2-3, with TRBD2 matching 10 bases. CDR1 is SEHNR, CDR2 FQNEAQ, per germline (reference sequence). The CDR3 runs 16 residues. V gave up 3 bases and J gave up 4 bases; unmatched junction bases: 7. The CDR3 nucleotides read TGTGCCAGCAGCTTGGAACTAGCGGGACCCTCAGATACGCAGTATTTT. Translated: CASSLELAGPSDTQYF.

The count of this clone is one. This chain links TRBV5-8 with TRBJ1-2; 10 nucleotides agree with TRBD1. The V gene's germline CDR1 is SGHTS and CDR2 YDEGEE. The V and J ends lost 4 bases and 6 bases, in that order; junction bases with no gene match: 9. The CDR3 has 15 amino acids. This CDR3 reads CASSIYSGTGDGYTF. The CDR3 bases are TGTGCCAGCAGCATATACTCCGGGACAGGGGATGGCTACACCTTC.

The chain uses TRBV30 and TRBJ2-7, with 11 bases lining up with TRBD2. The germline gives CDR1 GTSNPN, CDR2 SVGIG (reference sequence). V shed 7 bases, J shed 0 bases, and the junction held 17 bases outside the gene matches. The CDR3 loop spans 18 amino acids. The CDR3 here is CALISSRTSGSSSYEQYF. DNA of the CDR3: TGTGCCTTAATTTCATCCAGAACTAGCGGGAGCAGCTCCTACGAGCAGTACTTC. The whole variable domain, remainder taken from reference TRBV30 and TRBJ2-7, is SQTIHQWPATLVQPVGSPLSLECTVEGTSNPNLYWYRQAAGRGLQLLFYSVGIGQISSEVPQNLSASRPQDRQFILSSKKLLLSDSGFYLCALISSRTSGSSSYEQYFGPGTRLTVT.

The V gene is TRBV6-1, the J gene TRBJ1-2; 10 bases map to TRBD1. Germline V CDR1 and CDR2: MNHNS, SASEGT. This CDR3 is built from 18 residues. Trimming at V came to 2 bases and at J to 1 base, leaving 10 bases not matched to a gene. The CDR3 DNA sequence: TGTGCCAGCAGTGAAAGGGTTGGGACAGGGGCGGGTAACTATGGCTACACCTTC. Amino acid sequence: CASSERVGTGAGNYGYTF.

J is TRBJ1-2 and V is TRBV9; 9 bases are shared with TRBD1. The CDR3 consists of 13 residues. The germline gives CDR1 SGDLS, CDR2 YYNGEE. J gave up 6 bases and V 6 bases, and 6 bases lay outside the gene matches. The CDR3 here is CASTPDRGDGYTF. Here the CDR3 DNA reads TGTGCCAGCACCCCTGACAGGGGGGATGGCTACACCTTC.

The chain recombines TRBV4-1 with TRBJ2-1; 8 bases align to TRBD1. V trimming: 3 bases; J trimming: 5 bases; junction bases outside the gene matches: 6. Germline loops: CDR1 MGHRA, CDR2 YSYEKL. The CDR3 runs to 15 residues. CDR3 residues: CASSHPGQVNNEQFF. In DNA, the CDR3 is TGCGCCAGCAGCCATCCGGGACAGGTAAACAATGAGCAGTTCTTC.

The rearrangement links TRBV20-1 to TRBJ1-2; D remains ambiguous. Germline V gives CDR1 DFQATT, CDR2 SNEGSKA (reference sequence). The CDR3 sequence is 12 residues long. Trimming took off 3 bases at V and 1 base at J, with 6 bases between the two ends. CDR3: CSASSVNYGYTF. The CDR3 DNA is TGCAGTGCTAGTTCGGTTAACTATGGCTACACCTTC.

The rearrangement joins TRBV15 to TRBJ2-3; 9 nucleotides agree with TRBD2. J lost 3 bases, V lost 0 bases, and 4 bases had no gene match. The CDR3 extends over 16 amino acids. Looked up from germline, CDR1 is LNHNV and CDR2 is YYDKDF (reference sequence). CDR3: CATSRELAGTTDTQYF. In nucleotides, the CDR3 is TGTGCCACCAGCAGAGAGCTAGCGGGGACTACAGATACGCAGTATTTT. Looking up the rest from reference TRBV15 and TRBJ2-3 gives the full variable domain: DAMVIQNPRYQVTQFGKPVTLSCSQTLNHNVMYWYQQKSSQAPKLLFHYYDKDFNNEADTPDNFQSRRPNTSFCFLDIRSPGLGDTAMYLCATSRELAGTTDTQYFGPGTRLTVL.

The chain carries TRBV27 and TRBJ2-3; D remains unclear. Trimming removed 1 base from V and 3 bases from J, with 5 bases in between. Germline V gene data show CDR1 as MNHEY and CDR2 as SMNVEV (reference sequence). The length of the CDR3 is 13 residues. The CDR3 DNA is TGTGCCAGCAGTTTATTAATAACAGATACGCAGTATTTT. Translating gives CASSLLITDTQYF.

As DNA, the CDR3 is TGTGCCAGTAGTAGGTTAGCATCTGGAAACACCATATATTTT. Encoded protein: CASSRLASGNTIYF. The chain is built from TRBV19 and TRBJ1-3; no clear D. From germline, CDR1 is LNHDA and CDR2 SQIVND (reference sequence). V gave up 4 bases and J gave up 1 base, with 8 bases separating them. The CDR3 totals 14 residues.

This clone was recorded only once. The rearrangement uses TRBV6-1 and TRBJ2-7, with 9 bases matching TRBD2. The CDR3 has 16 amino acids. V was pared by 2 bases and J by 2 bases, with 7 bases of the junction left unmatched. Germline-derived CDR1 and CDR2 are MNHNS and SASEGT. CDR3 nucleotide sequence: TGTGCCAGCAGTGAAATTTCTAGCGGGATTACCTACGAGCAGTACTTC. This sequence encodes CASSEISSGITYEQYF.

V and J are TRBV6-4 and TRBJ1-2, with D possibly matching TRBD1 (6 bases). CDR1 and CDR2 (germline): MRHNA, SNTAGT. The CDR3 is made up of 14 amino acids. The germline V and J ends were trimmed by 2 bases and 4 bases, with 11 bases remaining between them. DNA for the CDR3: TGTGCCAGCAGTGACGGACAGCTTGGCTATGGCTACACCTTC. This gives the protein CASSDGQLGYGYTF.

The rearrangement uses TRBV6-1 and TRBJ1-2, with D maybe TRBD1 (6 bases). Germline V lookup: CDR1 MNHNS, CDR2 SASEGT. The CDR3 runs to 15 residues. The ends were cut back, 0 bases at V and 4 bases at J, with 12 bases in the middle. CDR3 nucleotide sequence: TGTGCCAGCAGTGAAGCAAACAGGGAGGGCTATGGCTACACCTTC. Encoded protein: CASSEANREGYGYTF.

The chain joins TRBV6-5 to TRBJ2-1; perhaps TRBD2 as D (6 bases). The CDR3 contains 13 residues. CDR1 is MNHEY, CDR2 SVGAGI, per germline. V lost 7 bases to trimming and J lost 9 bases, with 16 bases between them. This CDR3 reads CASMETSFTEQFF. The CDR3 bases are TGTGCCAGCATGGAAACTAGCTTCACTGAGCAGTTCTTC.

V is TRBV19 and J is TRBJ1-1; tentatively, D is TRBD1 (6 bases). Deletions cut 7 bases from V and 0 bases from J, with 9 bases between. The CDR3 totals 13 residues. Germline V gives CDR1 LNHDA, CDR2 SQIVND (reference sequence). This chain's CDR3 is CASKGGLNTEAFF. The DNA for the CDR3 is TGTGCCAGTAAAGGGGGATTGAACACTGAAGCTTTCTTT.

The rearrangement links TRBV27 to TRBJ2-3; 8 bases are a match to TRBD2. The CDR3 runs to 15 residues. V was pared by 7 bases and J by 2 bases, with 8 bases of the junction left unmatched. CDR1 and CDR2 (germline): MNHEY, SMNVEV (reference sequence). CDR3 protein: CASNIKRGPTDTQYF. DNA for the CDR3: TGTGCCAGCAACATTAAGCGGGGGCCCACAGATACGCAGTATTTT.